These 25 T cell receptor beta chains were all obtained from the same sample, sequenced in a study of neurological immune-mediated disorders. TCRdb called the 5' RACE reads again in MiXCR, with one record for every CDR3 protein. In the table there are approximately 26,000 distinct CDR3 sequences, 3.3% of which are singletons. Source material: PBMCs. All receptors derive from a woman in her twenties or thirties with multiple sclerosis.

In this sample, this clonotype turned up many times. This chain uses TRBV12-3 or TRBV12-4 with TRBJ2-7, with TRBD1 identical over 10 bases. The CDR3 has 15 amino acids. V dropped 6 bases and J dropped 2; count of bases not matched to a gene: 7. For the CDR3, the DNA is TGTGCCAGCAGGCCGGGACAGGGGTTCCCCTACGAGCAGTACTTC. Translating it yields CASRPGQGFPYEQYF.

Many counts were recorded for this clonotype. The CDR3 loop reads CASSPQGGGGWPQYF. In DNA form, the CDR3 reads TGTGCCAGCAGTCCACAGGGTGGAGGGGGGTGGCCCCAGTACTTC. The chain employs TRBV12-3 or TRBV12-4 and TRBJ2-5; TRBD1 or TRBD2 may be the D gene (6 bases each). Trimming shortened V by 5 bases and J by 9 bases, and 22 bases separated the two germline ends. The CDR3 is 15 residues long.

The sample holds many counts of this clonotype. The genes are TRBV15 and TRBJ2-3, with 8 bases identical to TRBD1. Germline V gene sequence: CDR1 LNHNV, CDR2 YYDKDF (reference sequence). CDR3 length: 18 residues. Trimming at V came to 0 bases and at J to 2 bases, leaving 10 bases not matched to a gene. CDR3 nucleotides: TGTGCCACCAGCAGAGACCCTCGGACAGGGACTTTCACAGATACGCAGTATTTT. The encoded protein is CATSRDPRTGTFTDTQYF.

This clonotype was found many times. The chain has TRBV28 and TRBJ1-2; weak D call: TRBD1 (6 bases). This CDR3 spans 14 amino acids. Germline CDR1 is MDHEN and CDR2 is SYDVKM. Trimming took 3 bases from V and 2 from J, leaving 10 bases between them. The CDR3 spells CASSLDSLNYGYTF. The CDR3 region has the DNA TGTGCCAGCAGTTTGGACAGCCTCAACTATGGCTACACCTTC.

This clonotype was found many times. The chain links TRBV3-1 to TRBJ2-1; 11 bases align to TRBD2. The CDR3 totals 15 residues. Unmatched junction bases numbered 6, after V lost 4 bases and J lost 7 bases. CDR1 is LGHDT and CDR2 is YNNKEL in the germline V gene (reference sequence). The CDR3 bases are TGTGCCAGCAGCCCAGCGACTAGCGGGGAAAATGAGCAGTTCTTC. The encoded protein is CASSPATSGENEQFF.

This clonotype has a count of ten or more. The J gene is TRBJ2-1, the V gene TRBV7-9, with 7 bases aligning to TRBD2. Germline lookup yields CDR1 SEHNR and CDR2 FQNEAQ (reference sequence). The CDR3 covers 15 residues. The V and J ends lost 5 bases and 1 base, in that order; junction bases with no gene match: 5. The CDR3 sequence is CASSPWGGSYNEQFF. CDR3 coding DNA: TGTGCCAGCAGCCCCTGGGGGGGGTCCTACAATGAGCAGTTCTTC.

This clonotype has a handful of counts. One base away lies a much larger clone, so this may be a sequencing read error. The genes are TRBV3-1 and TRBJ2-7; unclear D gene. Germline V gene sequence: CDR1 LGHDT, CDR2 YNNKEL (reference sequence). The CDR3 runs to 11 residues. V gave up 6 bases and J gave up 4 bases, with 7 bases separating them. The CDR3 here is CASRQLYEQYF. CDR3 nucleotide sequence: TGTGCCAGCAGACAGCTTTACGAGCAGTACTTC.

This clonotype occurred many times. The chain couples TRBV20-1 to TRBJ2-5, with 9 positions matching TRBD2. The length of the CDR3 is 14 residues. Germline assignment: CDR1 DFQATT and CDR2 SNEGSKA (reference sequence). The V gene end was trimmed by 4 bases and the J gene end by 4 bases; junction bases not matched to a gene: 7. DNA for the CDR3: TGCAGTGCTATGGGCGGGAGGGATGGAGAGACCCAGTACTTC. Translated, it gives CSAMGGRDGETQYF.

There are many counts of this clonotype. The chain employs TRBV7-9 and TRBJ2-7, with D hard to call. CDR1 and CDR2 (germline): SEHNR, FQNEAQ (reference sequence). The CDR3 runs to 13 residues. The V end was cut by 1 base, the J end by 4 bases, with 8 bases between. Here the CDR3 DNA reads TGTGCCAGCAGCTTAGACAGAGTGTACGAGCAGTACTTC. Translation gives CASSLDRVYEQYF.

To note about this clonotype: A much larger clone differs from this one at a single base, so this may be a read error. V and J are TRBV7-9 and TRBJ1-1; D possibly corresponds to TRBD1 (6 bases). The length of the CDR3 is 12 residues. V dropped 5 bases and J dropped 10 bases, with 14 bases sitting between them. Germline V CDR1 and CDR2: SEHNR, FQNEAQ (reference sequence). CDR3 in DNA: TGTGCCAGCAGCAGTGGGGGGCTGGGAGCTTTCTTT. Its protein product is CASSSGGLGAFF.

The chain joins TRBV18 to TRBJ2-7; possible D gene TRBD1, 6 bases. The germline CDR1 and CDR2 sequences are KGHSH and LQKENI. The CDR3 length is 13 residues. V gave up 6 bases and J gave up 3 bases, with 12 bases separating them. CDR3 protein: CASSRDTNYEQYF. In nucleotides, the CDR3 is TGTGCCAGCTCCAGGGACACTAACTACGAGCAGTACTTC.

Points on this clonotype: This clone may be a read error of a much larger clone one base away. V and J are TRBV10-3 and TRBJ2-3, with D unclear. This CDR3 is built from 12 residues. Germline-derived CDR1 and CDR2 are ENHRY and SYGVKD. Trimming left V 6 bases short and J 1 base short, with 5 bases between. CDR3 DNA: TGTGCCATCAGCACCGGCACAGATACGCAGTATTTT. As protein: CAISTGTDTQYF.

This clonotype has just a few counts. The CDR3 ends on some other residue instead of the conserved phenylalanine or tryptophan, so this is likely a read error. The chain has TRBV9 and TRBJ2-6; a weak D match, TRBD1 (5 bases). Germline CDR1 is SGDLS and CDR2 is YYNGEE. This CDR3 is 19 amino acids long. CDR3 coding DNA: TGTGCCAGCAGCGAGCCTGCCGGACACGGAACCTCTGGGGCCAAAGTCCTGACTTAC. This gives the protein CASSEPAGHGTSGAKVLTY.

This clonotype was seen ten or more times. The chain uses TRBV3-1 and TRBJ1-3; D is ambiguous. Trimming took 1 base from V and 4 from J, leaving 8 bases between them. Germline V gene sequence: CDR1 LGHDT, CDR2 YNNKEL (reference sequence). The CDR3 consists of 14 residues. The CDR3 sequence is CASSQGPRGNTIYF. The CDR3 nucleotides are TGTGCCAGCAGCCAAGGGCCGAGGGGAAACACCATATATTTT. Variable domain in full (rest from reference TRBV3-1 and TRBJ1-3): DTAVSQTPKYLVTQMGNDKSIKCEQNLGHDTMYWYKQDSKKFLKIMFSYNNKELIINETVPNRFSPKSPDKAHLNLHINSLELGDSAVYFCASSQGPRGNTIYFGEGSWLTVV.

In this sample, this clonotype turned up many times. This sequence joins TRBV12-3 or TRBV12-4 and TRBJ2-1; 8 bases line up with TRBD2. The CDR3 runs 16 residues. After removal of 6 bases from V and 3 bases from J, the junction contained 10 bases not matched to a gene. Here the CDR3 reads CASSTTSGGYYNEQFF. As DNA, the CDR3 is TGTGCCAGCAGCACCACTAGCGGCGGTTACTACAATGAGCAGTTCTTC.

This clonotype was counted at least ten times. The chain is built from TRBV12-3 or TRBV12-4 and TRBJ2-3; no reliable D call. The V end was cut by 9 bases, the J end by 5 bases, with 18 bases between. The CDR3 is 14 amino acids. CDR3 in amino acids: CASVGLGSLDTQYF. CDR3 DNA: TGTGCCAGTGTCGGGCTTGGGTCCTTAGATACGCAGTATTTT.

There are many counts of this clonotype. This chain uses TRBV4-3 with TRBJ2-3, with TRBD2 as a possible D gene (5 bases). V was shortened by 0 bases and J by 5 bases, with 6 bases between the two germline ends. Germline assignment: CDR1 LGHNA and CDR2 YSLEER. This CDR3 comprises 13 residues. The CDR3 loop is CASSQDRGDTQYF. The CDR3 DNA follows: TGCGCCAGCAGCCAAGATCGGGGAGATACGCAGTATTTT.

Ten or more counts support this clonotype. The chain employs TRBV12-3 or TRBV12-4 and TRBJ1-2; no clear D gene. V was clipped by 6 bases and J by 4 bases, with 12 bases between them. The CDR3 has 13 amino acids. CDR3 nucleotide sequence: TGTGCCAGCAGCCCCCTGGTACTCTATGGCTACACCTTC. Translation: CASSPLVLYGYTF.

Ten or more counts support this clonotype. The chain carries TRBV5-1 and TRBJ2-5; perhaps D is TRBD1 or TRBD2 (5 bases each). The CDR3 spans 13 residues. Germline V gene sequence: CDR1 SGHRS, CDR2 YFSETQ. V gave up 6 bases and J gave up 3 bases, with 12 bases separating them. CDR3: CASNFGTEETQYF. The CDR3 bases are TGCGCCAGCAATTTTGGGACGGAAGAGACCCAGTACTTC.

This clonotype was counted at least ten times. The chain is built from TRBV6-5 and TRBJ2-2, with D unresolved. The V end lost 10 bases, the J end lost 4 bases, and 16 bases lay between the germline ends. The germline V gene has CDR1 MNHEY and CDR2 SVGAGI. The CDR3 totals 14 residues. The CDR3 here is CATSVSPGTGELFF. CDR3 nucleotides: TGTGCCACCTCGGTCTCACCGGGCACCGGGGAGCTGTTTTTT.

This clonotype was picked up many times. This chain links TRBV7-2 with TRBJ2-3; 9 positions agree with TRBD2. The J segment lost 2 bases and the V segment lost 6 bases, leaving 3 bases of the junction unmatched. This CDR3 is 14 amino acids long. Germline CDR1 is SGHTA and CDR2 is FQGNSA. For the CDR3, the DNA is TGTGCCAGCAGGCGGGGGGGCCTCACAGATACGCAGTATTTT. Translation: CASRRGGLTDTQYF.

Concerning this clonotype itself: With a much larger clone just one base away, this may be a read error. V gene TRBV20-1 combines with J gene TRBJ2-7, with 11 bases matching TRBD2. Germline V gene sequence: CDR1 DFQATT, CDR2 SNEGSKA (reference sequence). The CDR3 totals 16 residues. V lost 1 base and J lost 2; bases outside the gene matches: 7. In DNA, the CDR3 is TGCAGTGCTAGAGTCAAATTGACTAGCGGGACCTACGAGCAGTACTTC. Protein sequence: CSARVKLTSGTYEQYF.

This clonotype occurred many times. An end of the junction does not agree with germline; a read error may underlie this. The chain joins TRBV30 to TRBJ1-5; 9 nucleotides line up with TRBD1. Germline V gives CDR1 GTSNPN, CDR2 SVGIG (reference sequence). The CDR3 sequence is 14 residues long. CDR3 loop: CAWNVGQGYQPQNF. For the CDR3, the DNA is TGTGCCTGGAATGTTGGACAGGGGTATCAGCCCCAGAATTTT.

This clonotype is medium-sized by share. The V gene is TRBV5-1, the J gene TRBJ2-6; TRBD1 matches at 10 bases. The ends lost 1 base at V and 1 base at J; junction bases unmatched: 5. The CDR3 has 18 amino acids. The germline CDR1 and CDR2 sequences are SGHRS and YFSETQ. CDR3 nucleotides: TGCGCCAGCAGCTTGAGACAGGGGGCGACTTCTGGGGCCAACGTCCTGACTTTC. Translation gives CASSLRQGATSGANVLTF.

This clonotype has ten or more counts. The rearrangement links TRBV2 to TRBJ2-1; a weak D match, TRBD1 (5 bases). CDR1 and CDR2 (germline): SNHLY, FYNNEI. Trimming removed 4 bases from V and 5 bases from J, with 12 bases in between. The CDR3 is 14 amino acids. The DNA for the CDR3 is TGTGCCAGCAGTGTACGGACATTTCACAATGAGCAGTTCTTC. Translation gives CASSVRTFHNEQFF.